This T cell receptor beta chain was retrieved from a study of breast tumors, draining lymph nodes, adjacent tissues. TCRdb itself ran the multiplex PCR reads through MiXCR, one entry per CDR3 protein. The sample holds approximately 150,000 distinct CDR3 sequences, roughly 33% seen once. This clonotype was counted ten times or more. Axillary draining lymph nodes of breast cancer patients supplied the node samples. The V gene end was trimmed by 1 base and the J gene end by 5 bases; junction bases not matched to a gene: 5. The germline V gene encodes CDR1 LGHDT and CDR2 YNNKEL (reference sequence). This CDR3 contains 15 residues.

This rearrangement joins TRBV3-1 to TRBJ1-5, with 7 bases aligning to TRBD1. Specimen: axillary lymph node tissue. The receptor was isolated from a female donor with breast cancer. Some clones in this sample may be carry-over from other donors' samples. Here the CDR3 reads CASSQVPGGHQPQHF. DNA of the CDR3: TGTGCCAGCAGCCAAGTTCCAGGGGGGCATCAGCCCCAGCATTTT.